This passage covers 26 T cell receptor beta chains from one sample sequenced in a study of cytomegalovirus exposure and HLA in healthy donors. Primers for the PCR totalled 60 Vbeta and 13 Jbeta. TCRdb's copy holds only in-frame clones and misses some; the assay was immunoSEQ multiplex PCR. The data contain over 150,000 clones, approximately 78% of them singletons. The material sequenced was PBMCs. These receptors all stem from a woman aged 25 to 39 in good health and CMV-seropositive.

This clone was seen only once. The V and J genes are TRBV29-1 and TRBJ1-2; tentative D call: TRBD1 (6 bases). There are 12 residues in the CDR3. Trimming removed 6 bases from V and 4 bases from J, with 12 bases in between. From germline, CDR1 is SQVTM and CDR2 ANQGSEA. The CDR3 sequence is CSVAGASYGYTF. CDR3 in DNA: TGCAGCGTCGCAGGGGCCAGCTATGGCTACACCTTC.

The CDR3 loop reads CASSSGQGTDTIYF. CDR3 DNA: TGTGCCAGCAGCTCCGGACAGGGGACAGACACCATATATTTT. The V call is TRBV9, the J call TRBJ1-3, with 9 positions matching TRBD1. CDR1 and CDR2 (germline): SGDLS, YYNGEE. The CDR3 spans 14 residues. Losses at the gene ends were 4 bases for V and 8 bases for J; bases not matched to a gene: 7.

This chain links TRBV11-3 with TRBJ1-1; tentatively, D is TRBD1 (5 bases). Trimming removed 1 base from V and 3 bases from J, with 15 bases in between. This CDR3 has 16 amino acids. CDR1 SGHNT and CDR2 YENEEA come from the germline V gene. Here the CDR3 DNA reads TGTGCCAGCAGCTTAGGGGTAGGGGCAGGGCACACTGAAGCTTTCTTT. Its protein product is CASSLGVGAGHTEAFF.

This clone occurred a few times. This chain connects TRBV4-3 to TRBJ1-5, with D tentatively TRBD1 (6 bases). Trimming pared 0 bases from V and 2 bases from J, leaving 23 bases between. The CDR3 contains 20 residues. Germline V CDR1 and CDR2: LGHNA, YSLEER. The CDR3: CASSQDLQGRGILGNQPQHF. The CDR3 nucleotides are TGCGCCAGCAGCCAAGATCTCCAGGGGCGAGGGATATTGGGCAATCAGCCCCAGCATTTT.

This clone was recorded only once. CDR3 sequence: CASSRQQTTEAFF. Written as DNA, the CDR3 is TGTGCCAGTAGTAGACAACAGACCACTGAAGCTTTCTTT. The chain uses TRBV19 and TRBJ1-1; D gene unclear. The germline gives CDR1 LNHDA, CDR2 SQIVND (reference sequence). V lost 4 bases, J lost 4 bases, and 10 bases lay in between. The CDR3 is 13 residues long.

The chain recombines TRBV5-1 with TRBJ1-1, with 10 positions matching TRBD1. J gave up 3 bases and V 4 bases, and 12 bases lay outside the gene matches. This CDR3 contains 17 residues. The V gene's germline CDR1 is SGHRS and CDR2 YFSETQ. CDR3: CASSTWTGGYSDTEAFF. CDR3 in DNA: TGCGCCAGCAGCACCTGGACAGGGGGTTATTCGGACACTGAAGCTTTCTTT.

The chain carries TRBV7-9 and TRBJ1-4; 10 bases are shared with TRBD1. Germline CDR1 is SEHNR and CDR2 is FQNEAQ (reference sequence). The CDR3 totals 18 residues. Trimming removed 4 bases from V and 6 bases from J; junction bases left unmatched: 14. In DNA, the CDR3 is TGTGCCAGCAGCTCCCGGTCCCGGGACAGGGGACGCCATGAAAAACTGTTTTTT. It is translated as CASSSRSRDRGRHEKLFF.

V usage is TRBV5-1 and J usage is TRBJ2-4; 9 bases line up with TRBD2. This CDR3 is 16 amino acids long. V lost 0 bases, J lost 9 bases, and 10 bases stayed unmatched. The germline CDR1 and CDR2 sequences are SGHRS and YFSETQ. As DNA, the CDR3 is TGCGCCAGCAGCTTGGCCTTTAGCGGGGGCTTCGGCATTCAGTACTTC. Translated: CASSLAFSGGFGIQYF.

This clone was observed a few times. This chain joins TRBV5-1 and TRBJ1-1, with 11 nucleotides matching TRBD1. Losses at the gene ends were 4 bases for V and 4 bases for J; bases not matched to a gene: 6. The CDR3 is made up of 15 amino acids. Germline V gene data show CDR1 as SGHRS and CDR2 as YFSETQ. CDR3 in amino acids: CASSGTGTGGTEAFF. DNA of the CDR3: TGCGCCAGCAGCGGAACCGGGACAGGGGGCACTGAAGCTTTCTTT.

The V call is TRBV4-3, the J call TRBJ1-6; 7 bases match TRBD1. This CDR3 spans 15 amino acids. CDR1 is LGHNA, CDR2 YSLEER, per germline. V lost 1 base to trimming and J lost 6 bases; unmatched junction nucleotides: 3. The CDR3 loop reads CASSQGQGANSPLHF. In DNA, the CDR3 is TGCGCCAGCAGCCAAGGACAGGGCGCTAATTCACCCCTCCACTTT.

The rearrangement uses TRBV27 and TRBJ2-5, with 7 bases matching TRBD1. The V segment lost 2 bases and the J segment 3 bases; nucleotides outside the gene matches: 0. The CDR3 covers 13 residues. CDR1 is MNHEY, CDR2 SMNVEV, per germline (reference sequence). In nucleotides, the CDR3 is TGTGCCAGCAGTTTAACAGGGGAAGAGACCCAGTACTTC. It specifies CASSLTGEETQYF.

Details on this clone: Compared with germline, one end of the junction differs, possibly owing to a read error. The chain uses TRBV7-9 and TRBJ2-2; no reliable D call. The germline V gene has CDR1 SEHNR and CDR2 FQNEAQ (reference sequence). The CDR3 is 13 amino acids. This CDR3 is CSSSLGRTGELFF. CDR3 nucleotides: TGTTCCAGCAGCTTAGGTCGGACCGGGGAGCTGTTTTTT.

This clone was seen only once. V gene TRBV10-3 combines with J gene TRBJ1-2; maybe TRBD1 (6 bases). Germline CDR1 is ENHRY and CDR2 is SYGVKD. This CDR3 has 13 residues. The ends were cut back, 2 bases at V and 8 bases at J, with 12 bases in the middle. CDR3 sequence: CAISERQDTGYTF. The CDR3 DNA sequence: TGTGCCATCAGTGAGCGACAGGACACCGGCTACACCTTC.

The V and J genes are TRBV5-1 and TRBJ1-4; tentative D call: TRBD1 (5 bases). The CDR3 runs to 16 residues. V lost 0 bases to trimming and J lost 7 bases, with 16 bases between them. Per the germline V gene, CDR1 is SGHRS and CDR2 is YFSETQ. The CDR3 DNA reads TGCGCCAGCAGCTTGGCCGGTGGGGCTCGCTTTGAAAAACTGTTTTTT. Amino acids: CASSLAGGARFEKLFF.

J is TRBJ2-2 and V is TRBV19, with D possibly TRBD1 on 6 matching bases. V shed 5 bases and J shed 3 bases, with 10 bases lying between them. The CDR3 is 14 amino acids. CDR1 and CDR2 (germline): LNHDA, SQIVND (reference sequence). The chain's CDR3 is CASSSHRDTGELFF. CDR3 bases: TGTGCCAGTAGTTCTCACAGGGACACCGGGGAGCTGTTTTTT.

This clone has more than one count but fewer than ten. The V call is TRBV13, the J call TRBJ2-7; tentatively, D is TRBD1 (6 bases). The V gene's germline CDR1 is PRHDT and CDR2 FYEKMQ (reference sequence). CDR3 length: 15 residues. Trimming left V 5 bases short and J 0 bases short, with 14 bases between. In nucleotides, the CDR3 is TGTGCCAGCAGCACCCGACAGGCCTACTCCTACGAGCAGTACTTC. It yields the protein CASSTRQAYSYEQYF.

The gene calls are TRBV9 and TRBJ2-2; 10 bases line up with TRBD1. The CDR3 extends over 16 amino acids. V gave up 4 bases and J gave up 4 bases; unmatched junction bases: 7. Germline CDR1 SGDLS, CDR2 YYNGEE. CDR3 nucleotides: TGTGCCAGCAGCTCACACCGGGACAGGGGCACCGGGGAGCTGTTTTTT. Its translation is CASSSHRDRGTGELFF.

V is TRBV4-3 and J is TRBJ2-3; 8 bases align to TRBD1. V shed 3 bases and J 3 bases; nucleotides not matched to a gene: 5. Germline CDR1 reads LGHNA; CDR2 reads YSLEER. The CDR3 is made up of 15 amino acids. The CDR3 DNA reads TGCGCCAGCAGCCAGGACGGACAGGGTACAGATACGCAGTATTTT. As protein: CASSQDGQGTDTQYF.

The gene calls are TRBV9 and TRBJ1-3; perhaps TRBD1 as D (5 bases). CDR1 SGDLS and CDR2 YYNGEE come from the germline V gene. Trimming pared 2 bases from V and 0 bases from J, leaving 6 bases between. This CDR3 has 14 amino acids. The CDR3 DNA sequence: TGTGCCAGCAGCGTGACAGACTCTGGAAACACCATATATTTT. Translation gives CASSVTDSGNTIYF.

V usage is TRBV18 and J usage is TRBJ1-3, with 7 nucleotides matching TRBD1. Trimming cost V 2 bases and J 4 bases; bases outside gene matches: 5. The CDR3 is made up of 15 amino acids. Germline V CDR1 and CDR2: KGHSH, LQKENI. As DNA, the CDR3 is TGTGCCAGCTCACCATTTCGACAGGGAGGAAACACCATATATTTT. Amino acids: CASSPFRQGGNTIYF.

The chain joins TRBV7-9 to TRBJ1-1; D not certain. The CDR3 sequence is 13 residues long. Germline V gene lookup returns CDR1 SEHNR and CDR2 FQNEAQ (reference sequence). The V and J ends lost 5 bases and 2 bases respectively, with 9 bases between them. The CDR3, as DNA: TGTGCCAGCAGCCAAGGGAGAAACACTGAAGCTTTCTTT. This codes for CASSQGRNTEAFF.

This clone was recorded once. The sample holds other DNA sequences that translate to the same CDR3. This chain uses TRBV7-6 with TRBJ1-1, with D maybe TRBD1 (5 bases). This CDR3 is built from 14 residues. Germline CDR1 and CDR2: SGHVS and FNYEAQ. Trimming took 1 base from V and 1 from J, leaving 7 bases between them. CDR3 sequence (DNA): TGTGCCAGCAGCTTAGGAAGGGGGAACACTGAAGCTTTCTTT. Protein sequence: CASSLGRGNTEAFF.

The V gene is TRBV19, the J gene TRBJ1-6; D remains ambiguous. The CDR3 length is 17 residues. The germline V gene has CDR1 LNHDA and CDR2 SQIVND (reference sequence). V was pared by 5 bases and J by 0 bases, with 14 bases between. The DNA for the CDR3 is TGTGCCAGTAGTGACCAACAGCAAAGCTCCTATAATTCACCCCTCCACTTT. The encoded protein is CASSDQQQSSYNSPLHF.

This clone came up a few times. This chain connects TRBV18 to TRBJ2-4; maybe TRBD1 (6 bases). Germline assignment: CDR1 KGHSH and CDR2 LQKENI. The CDR3 spans 15 residues. Trimming took off 1 base at V and 8 bases at J, with 15 bases between the two ends. This CDR3 is CASSPQGGPRDIQYF. Here the CDR3 DNA reads TGTGCCAGCTCACCACAAGGGGGTCCGAGGGACATTCAGTACTTC. Full variable domain (remainder filled in from reference TRBV18 and TRBJ2-4): NAGVMQNPRHLVRRRGQEARLRCSPMKGHSHVYWYRQLPEEGLKFMVYLQKENIIDESGMPKERFSAEFPKEGPSILRIQQVVRGDSAAYFCASSPQGGPRDIQYFGAGTRLSVL.

The chain combines TRBV25-1 with TRBJ1-2; D is unresolved. V dropped 3 bases and J dropped 3 bases, with 8 bases sitting between them. The CDR3 consists of 13 residues. Per the germline V gene, CDR1 is MGHDK and CDR2 is SYGVNS. The CDR3 DNA follows: TGTGCCAGCAGTGATCCAGTTCACTATGGCTACACCTTC. It translates to CASSDPVHYGYTF.

The chain carries TRBV9 and TRBJ2-2; D ambiguous. V lost 0 bases, J lost 0 bases, and 9 bases lay in between. Germline CDR1 is SGDLS and CDR2 is YYNGEE. CDR3 size: 16 residues. This CDR3 is CASSVGYRSNTGELFF. DNA of the CDR3: TGTGCCAGCAGCGTAGGGTACAGATCGAACACCGGGGAGCTGTTTTTT. Looking up the rest from reference TRBV9 and TRBJ2-2 gives the full variable domain: DSGVTQTPKHLITATGQRVTLRCSPRSGDLSVYWYQQSLDQGLQFLIQYYNGEERAKGNILERFSAQQFPDLHSELNLSSLELGDSALYFCASSVGYRSNTGELFFGEGSRLTVL.